This T cell receptor (beta chain) comes out of a study of blood T cell repertoires in COVID-19. On the study more broadly: From the United States, Italy and Spain came samples of acute and convalescent COVID-19.

Trimming removed 4 bases from V and 1 base from J, with 10 bases in between. Per the germline V gene, CDR1 is GTSNPN and CDR2 is SVGIG (reference sequence). The CDR3 sequence is 13 residues long. The repertoire was sequenced with immunoSEQ multiplex PCR; TCRdb's copy has only in-frame clones and lacks some. In the table there are about 200,000 clones, around 82% of which are singletons. Sequenced sample: PBMCs or T cells enriched from blood (not recorded which). This receptor was identified in a man in his forties or fifties who had recovered from COVID-19. J is TRBJ1-1 and V is TRBV30; maybe TRBD1 (6 bases). CDR3 sequence (DNA): TGTGCCTGGATGGTAGGGGGGAACACTGAAGCTTTCTTT. Translation gives CAWMVGGNTEAFF.